The 25 T cell receptor beta chains below all came from one sample that was sequenced in a study of cytomegalovirus exposure and HLA in healthy donors. The PCR contained 60 Vbeta and 13 Jbeta primers. This table comes from immunoSEQ multiplex PCR, and its TCRdb copy is limited to in-frame clones, with some not included. In the table there are 150,000 to 200,000 clones, 75% of which are singletons. The sequenced sample was PBMCs. These TCRs come from a woman aged 50 to 60 in good health and CMV-seropositive.

The chain couples TRBV30 to TRBJ2-2, with D perhaps TRBD2 (6 bases). Germline assignment: CDR1 GTSNPN and CDR2 SVGIG (reference sequence). This CDR3 has 15 amino acids. Trimming pared 7 bases from V and 5 bases from J, leaving 20 bases between. CDR3 coding DNA: TGTGCCTCCAAGGGAGGCGTAACTATGACCGGGGAGCTGTTTTTT. Amino acids: CASKGGVTMTGELFF.

The V call is TRBV11-3, the J call TRBJ2-5; tentative D call: TRBD2 (6 bases). The DNA matches TRBJ2-7 better at its end, which makes the J call doubtful. Germline CDR1 SGHNT, CDR2 YENEEA. CDR3 length: 14 amino acids. This chain's CDR3 is CASSPLRGSNEQYF. In DNA form, the CDR3 reads TGTGCCAGCAGCCCCCTGCGGGGAAGTAACGAGCAGTACTTC.

The chain uses TRBV5-1 and TRBJ2-1; 9 bases align to TRBD1. Trimming at V came to 0 bases and at J to 3 bases, leaving 1 base not matched to a gene. This CDR3 comprises 15 residues. CDR1 is SGHRS, CDR2 YFSETQ, per germline. The CDR3 bases are TGCGCCAGCAGCTTGGGGGACAGGGACTACAATGAGCAGTTCTTC. It is translated as CASSLGDRDYNEQFF.

V and J are TRBV27 and TRBJ2-7; 10 bases map to TRBD1. The CDR3 extends over 15 amino acids. Germline V gene data show CDR1 as MNHEY and CDR2 as SMNVEV (reference sequence). The V gene end was trimmed by 6 bases and the J gene end by 4 bases; junction bases not matched to a gene: 9. CDR3 coding DNA: TGTGCCAGCAGGAGGAGACAGGGGGCAAATTACGAGCAGTACTTC. The encoded protein is CASRRRQGANYEQYF.

V gene TRBV6-1 combines with J gene TRBJ2-5, with 10 positions matching TRBD1. J lost 6 bases, V lost 6 bases, and 10 bases had no gene match. Germline lookup yields CDR1 MNHNS and CDR2 SASEGT. This CDR3 contains 15 residues. The CDR3 spells CASSSGQGVSKTQYF. The CDR3, as DNA: TGTGCCAGCAGCTCAGGACAGGGGGTCTCGAAGACCCAGTACTTC.

The chain has TRBV2 and TRBJ1-1; no clear D gene. V was cut by 6 bases and J by 0 bases, with 8 bases left in between. CDR1 is SNHLY, CDR2 FYNNEI, per germline. This CDR3 comprises 13 residues. The CDR3 protein is CASRGDVNTEAFF. The CDR3 DNA reads as TGTGCCAGCAGGGGCGACGTGAACACTGAAGCTTTCTTT.

In its sample, this clone was seen a few times. The chain couples TRBV7-9 to TRBJ1-2; 10 nucleotides line up with TRBD1. The junction had 12 bases not matched to a gene; V was cut back by 5 bases and J by 3 bases. CDR1 is SEHNR, CDR2 FQNEAQ, per germline (reference sequence). This CDR3 spans 17 amino acids. In DNA, the CDR3 is TGTGCCAGCAGCCTCCCCCGGACAGGGGGTTTCGACTATGGCTACACCTTC. This translates into CASSLPRTGGFDYGYTF. The full variable domain, with the rest looked up from reference TRBV7-9 and TRBJ1-2, is DTGVSQNPRHKITKRGQNVTFRCDPISEHNRLYWYRQTLGQGPEFLTYFQNEAQLEKSRLLSDRFSAERPKGSFSTLEIQRTEQGDSAMYLCASSLPRTGGFDYGYTFGSGTRLTVV.

The chain recombines TRBV15 with TRBJ1-2; 12 nucleotides line up with TRBD1. The ends lost 10 bases at V and 7 bases at J; junction bases unmatched: 13. The CDR3 has 15 amino acids. CDR1 and CDR2 (germline): LNHNV, YYDKDF (reference sequence). CDR3 sequence: CAIRRDRGPTGGYTF. Written as DNA, the CDR3 is TGTGCCATCCGCCGGGACAGGGGGCCTACTGGTGGCTACACCTTC.

V gene TRBV6-1 combines with J gene TRBJ1-4, with 8 bases lining up with TRBD1. V was clipped by 5 bases and J by 5 bases; unmatched bases: 4. Germline V CDR1 and CDR2: MNHNS, SASEGT. The CDR3 totals 14 residues. The CDR3 reads CASSWTGPNEKLFF. In DNA form, the CDR3 reads TGTGCCAGCAGTTGGACAGGGCCAAATGAAAAACTGTTTTTT.

The chain is built from TRBV14 and TRBJ2-2, with D perhaps matching TRBD2 (6 bases). CDR1 SGHDN and CDR2 FVKESK come from the germline V gene. V was cut by 6 bases and J by 0 bases, with 11 bases left in between. The CDR3 extends over 15 amino acids. The CDR3, as DNA: TGTGCCAGCAGTTCCGGGGGTTCGAACACCGGGGAGCTGTTTTTT. This encodes CASSSGGSNTGELFF.

The chain is built from TRBV15 and TRBJ1-4; a possible D gene is TRBD1 (6 bases). This CDR3 has 15 amino acids. Germline V gene data show CDR1 as LNHNV and CDR2 as YYDKDF (reference sequence). Trimming shortened V by 1 base and J by 8 bases, and 14 bases separated the two germline ends. CDR3 sequence (DNA): TGTGCCACCAGCAGAGCTCAGGGGACGAACGAAAAACTGTTTTTT. It specifies CATSRAQGTNEKLFF.

V and J are TRBV5-1 and TRBJ2-7; 7 positions agree with TRBD1. The CDR3 length is 16 residues. V was pared by 0 bases and J by 2 bases, with 8 bases of the junction left unmatched. CDR1 and CDR2 (germline): SGHRS, YFSETQ. The CDR3: CASSLDDRVPTYEQYF. CDR3 DNA: TGCGCCAGCAGCTTGGATGACAGGGTCCCCACCTACGAGCAGTACTTC.

This rearrangement joins TRBV7-9 to TRBJ1-1; weak D call: TRBD1 (6 bases). The germline V and J ends were trimmed by 5 bases and 0 bases, with 10 bases remaining between them. Per germline, CDR1 SEHNR and CDR2 FQNEAQ (reference sequence). The CDR3 consists of 14 residues. For the CDR3, the DNA is TGTGCCAGCAGCCCGGACAGCATGAACACTGAAGCTTTCTTT. It encodes CASSPDSMNTEAFF.

CDR3 nucleotides: TGTGCCAGCAGCTTGGCCTGGGACAGGTCTCCGAACACCGGGGAGCTGTTTTTT. It is translated as CASSLAWDRSPNTGELFF. The chain uses TRBV5-6 and TRBJ2-2; TRBD1 matches 8 bases. The germline V gene encodes CDR1 SGHDT and CDR2 YYEEEE. With V trimmed by 0 bases and J by 0 bases, 7 bases remained unmatched. The CDR3 totals 18 residues.

The chain is built from TRBV5-1 and TRBJ2-3; D ambiguous. The CDR3 runs to 15 residues. From germline, CDR1 is SGHRS and CDR2 YFSETQ. The V and J ends lost 0 bases and 0 bases respectively, with 8 bases between them. CDR3 coding DNA: TGCGCCAGCAGCTTGGTATCCCCTAGCACAGATACGCAGTATTTT. Translation: CASSLVSPSTDTQYF.

This rearrangement joins TRBV5-1 to TRBJ1-6; D may be TRBD1 (6 bases). CDR1 SGHRS and CDR2 YFSETQ come from the germline V gene. The CDR3 totals 16 residues. V was clipped by 1 base and J by 7 bases, with 15 bases between them. The CDR3 sequence: CASSLPAGVGNSPLHF. The CDR3 nucleotides are TGCGCCAGCAGCTTGCCTGCAGGGGTAGGGAATTCACCCCTCCACTTT.

The chain employs TRBV6-5 and TRBJ2-4, with 9 nucleotides matching TRBD2. Trimming cost V 0 bases and J 3 bases; bases outside gene matches: 3. Per germline, CDR1 MNHEY and CDR2 SVGAGI. The CDR3 is 16 amino acids. CDR3 coding DNA: TGTGCCAGCAGTTACTCGGCGGGAGGGGGCAAAAACATTCAGTACTTC. Amino acid sequence: CASSYSAGGGKNIQYF.

This clone has only a few counts. V gene TRBV6-1 combines with J gene TRBJ1-1; D uncertain. V lost 5 bases and J lost 7, with 8 bases in between. Germline CDR1 is MNHNS and CDR2 is SASEGT. CDR3 length: 11 amino acids. CDR3 loop: CASSYASEAFF. CDR3 DNA sequence: TGTGCCAGCAGTTATGCCAGTGAAGCTTTCTTT.

The chain has TRBV4-1 and TRBJ1-2, with 8 bases aligning to TRBD1. CDR1 and CDR2 (germline): MGHRA, YSYEKL. This CDR3 has 15 amino acids. V lost 4 bases to trimming and J lost 8 bases; unmatched junction nucleotides: 12. The CDR3 DNA is TGCGCCAGCAGCCGCCGACAGGGGATGGAGTACGGCTACACCTTC. This gives the protein CASSRRQGMEYGYTF.

The rearrangement uses TRBV5-4 and TRBJ2-5; 10 positions agree with TRBD2. This CDR3 is 14 amino acids long. Germline lookup yields CDR1 SGHNT and CDR2 YYREEE (reference sequence). J was trimmed by 5 bases and V by 10 bases; bases with no gene match: 11. In DNA form, the CDR3 reads TGTGCCGGCCAAGAGCGGGGGGGCAGGGAGACCCAGTACTTC. Translation gives CAGQERGGRETQYF.

This chain links TRBV10-3 with TRBJ1-1; 11 bases are a match to TRBD1. CDR3 length equals 15 residues. J lost 7 bases, V lost 4 bases, and 8 bases had no gene match. Germline-derived CDR1 and CDR2 are ENHRY and SYGVKD. The CDR3 DNA reads TGTGCCATCAGTGCATCCGGACAGGGGGCAAATGAAGCTTTCTTT. Its translation is CAISASGQGANEAFF.

The chain combines TRBV7-6 with TRBJ2-3; a possible D gene is TRBD1 (5 bases). CDR1 is SGHVS and CDR2 is FNYEAQ in the germline V gene. The germline V and J ends were trimmed by 1 base and 0 bases, with 8 bases remaining between them. The CDR3 covers 15 residues. The CDR3 DNA is TGTGCCAGCAGCTTAGGACAGATGAGCACAGATACGCAGTATTTT. Translated, it gives CASSLGQMSTDTQYF.

The chain recombines TRBV11-2 with TRBJ2-1; no reliable D call. CDR1 is SGHAT, CDR2 FQNNGV, per germline. The CDR3 has 16 amino acids. V shed 5 bases and J shed 0 bases, with 14 bases lying between them. The chain's CDR3 is CASSLRLSSSYNEQFF. In nucleotides, the CDR3 is TGTGCCAGCAGCCTCCGACTCTCCAGCTCCTACAATGAGCAGTTCTTC.

This clone is medium-sized (0.01 to 0.1%) within its sample. V is TRBV6-5 and J is TRBJ2-5, with TRBD2 matching over 11 bases. The germline V gene encodes CDR1 MNHEY and CDR2 SVGAGI. V was pared by 8 bases and J by 0 bases, with 2 bases of the junction left unmatched. This CDR3 is 14 amino acids long. CDR3 sequence reads: CASGGLADQETQYF. The CDR3 DNA reads as TGTGCCAGCGGGGGACTAGCGGACCAAGAGACCCAGTACTTC.

In regard to this clone: This specimen includes other DNA sequences encoding the same CDR3. This sequence joins TRBV5-1 and TRBJ2-5; D is perhaps TRBD1 (6 bases). Germline CDR1 is SGHRS and CDR2 is YFSETQ. The V and J ends lost 2 bases and 5 bases respectively, with 7 bases between them. This CDR3 contains 12 residues. The CDR3 here is CASSFQGETQYF. CDR3 in DNA: TGCGCCAGCAGCTTCCAGGGGGAGACCCAGTACTTC.